The present T cell receptor beta chain was sequenced within a study of graft-versus-host responses after intestinal transplantation. About the research overall: Induction with anti-thymocyte globulin, then tacrolimus and steroids for around three years, was given to all recipients. General study results and limits: GvH clonotypes were identified within recipient marrow, with a subset emerging first in ileum or blood. Subjects displaying graft-donor T cell macrochimerism possessed elevated graft-versus-host to host-versus-graft clonal ratios inside allografts.

Profiled with immunoSEQ multiplex PCR; TCRdb holds only in-frame clones, not every one. The data contain roughly 97,000 clones, 90% of them seen just once; the ten biggest clones take up 15% to 20%. V was cut by 0 bases and J by 5 bases, with 10 bases left in between. There are 14 residues in the CDR3. Germline CDR1 LGHNA, CDR2 YNFKEQ. Turning to this clone: The antigen is not known.

The receptor's source is a human patient who received an intestinal transplant, so some T cells may come from the graft donor. This material consisted of PBMCs, taken 450 to 480 days after intestinal transplant. The chain carries TRBV4-2 and TRBJ1-1, with unresolved D. The CDR3 DNA reads TGTGCCAGCAGCCAAGAGGATGGGAGGACTGAAGCTTTCTTT. This translates into CASSQEDGRTEAFF.